The T cell receptor gamma chain under discussion was sequenced for a study of Vδ1+ human thymocytes. J was trimmed by 5 bases and V by 2 bases; bases with no gene match: 6. CDR3 length: 13 residues. Germline CDR1 reads VINAFY; CDR2 reads YDVSNSKD. The template was reverse-transcribed extracted RNA. The CDR3 regions were amplified by multiplex PCR from V-gene primers to a constant-region primer. TCRdb used CATT to re-call clones from the multiplex PCR reads. Found here are over 20,000 gamma-chain clones, about an eighth of them singletons; the top ten hold 1.5% to 2%. This clone was seen more than once but under ten times. The antigen is undetermined. Alphabeta T cells were depleted, then CD3+ Vdelta1+ Vdelta2- thymocytes were FACS-sorted. Study results and limitations: Thymic TRG and TRD repertoires appeared highly polyclonal.

The TCR originated in a child under two years old who had congenital heart surgery. The V gene is TRGV5, the J gene TRGJ1 or TRGJ2. Sequenced material: Vdelta1+ gamma-delta thymocytes from the thymus. Subset defined: FACS-sorted CD3+ TCRalphabeta- TCRVdelta1+ TCRVdelta2- thymocytes. In nucleotides, the CDR3 is TGTGCCACCTGGGACACCCCCGATTATAAGAAACTCTTT. Residues: CATWDTPDYKKLF.